This paragraph covers one TCR beta chain sequence. In the study's own analysis: Estimation of nucleated cell counts relied on the amplification of reference gene primers. This table comes from immunoSEQ multiplex PCR, and its TCRdb copy is limited to in-frame clones, with some not included. V, J and clone size are those of that table, while D and trimming were read from the DNA. The data show more than 130,000 clones, approximately 87% seen once. The CDR3 loop spans 16 amino acids. V was pared by 0 bases and J by 4 bases, with 16 bases between. CDR1 SGHDT and CDR2 YYEEEE come from the germline V gene. This sample was included in a study of blood T cell repertoires in COVID-19. Study-wide background: Researchers got acute and convalescent COVID-19 samples from the United States, Italy and Spain. PBMCs, B-cell-depleted T cells, or T cells were the source of the cDNA or gDNA that made up the material.

The V call is TRBV5-6, the J call TRBJ1-2, with D tentatively TRBD1 (6 bases). The sequence was obtained from a middle-aged woman with acute or convalescent COVID-19. Sequenced input: peripheral blood. The CDR3, as DNA: TGTGCCAGCAGCTTGGACGCAGGGGACTATTCCTATGGCTACACCTTC. It translates to CASSLDAGDYSYGYTF. Using reference TRBV5-6 and TRBJ1-2 for the parts outside the CDR3, the full variable domain is DAGVTQSPTHLIKTRGQQVTLRCSPKSGHDTVSWYQQALGQGPQFIFQYYEEEERQRGNFPDRFSGHQFPNYSSELNVNALLLGDSALYLCASSLDAGDYSYGYTFGSGTRLTVV.